The source of this TCR beta chain is a study of blood T cell repertoires in COVID-19. Study-wide background: The United States, Italy and Spain supplied acute and convalescent COVID-19 samples. PBMCs, B-cell-depleted T cells, or T cells were the source of the cDNA or gDNA that made up the material.

Original handling: Amplified reference gene primers provided the basis for estimating nucleated cell counts. Generated by immunoSEQ multiplex PCR, the TCRdb table keeps only in-frame clones and is missing some. The D gene and trimming were derived from the DNA, and the V and J assignments and clone size from that table. The sample carries 100,000 to 150,000 clones, around 76% recorded once. Between the trimmed V and J ends, which lost 3 bases and 3 bases, there was a span of 10 bases. Germline lookup yields CDR1 KGHDR and CDR2 SFDVKD. The CDR3 consists of 14 residues. The specimen was peripheral blood. This TCR was sampled from a man between 60 and 75 years old with acute or convalescent COVID-19. The chain uses TRBV24-1 and TRBJ1-2; D perhaps matches TRBD1 (5 bases). DNA of the CDR3: TGTGCCACCAGTGATGATGACAGAGACTATGGCTACACCTTC. Its protein is CATSDDDRDYGYTF.